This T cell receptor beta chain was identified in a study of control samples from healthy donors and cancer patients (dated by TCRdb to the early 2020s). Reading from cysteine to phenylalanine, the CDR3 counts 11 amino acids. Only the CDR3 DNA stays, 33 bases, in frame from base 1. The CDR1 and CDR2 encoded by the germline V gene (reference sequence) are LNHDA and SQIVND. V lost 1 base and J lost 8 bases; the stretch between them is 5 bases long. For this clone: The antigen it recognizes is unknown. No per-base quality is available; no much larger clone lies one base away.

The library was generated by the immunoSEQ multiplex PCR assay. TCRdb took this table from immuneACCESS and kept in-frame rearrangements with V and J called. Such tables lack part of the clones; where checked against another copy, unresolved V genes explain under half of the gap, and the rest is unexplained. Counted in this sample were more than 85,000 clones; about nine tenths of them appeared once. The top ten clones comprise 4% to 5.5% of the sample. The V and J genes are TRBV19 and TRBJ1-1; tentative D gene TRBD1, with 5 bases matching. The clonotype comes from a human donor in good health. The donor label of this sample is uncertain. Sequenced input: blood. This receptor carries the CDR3 CASSIGQEAFF. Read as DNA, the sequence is TGTGCCAGTAGTATAGGACAGGAAGCTTTCTTT.